The 30 T cell receptor beta chains below all came from one sample that was sequenced in a study of blood T cell repertoires in COVID-19 (dated by TCRdb to about 2020). The receptor library was made with the immunoSEQ multiplex PCR assay. What TCRdb holds here is the immuneACCESS table cut down to in-frame rearrangements. Part of the clones is not present; checked against another copy, under half of the missing clones reflect an unresolved V gene, and the others are unexplained. The sample contains roughly 160,000 clones, more than 85% of them found a single time. The ten top clones hold about 7% of the sample. The sequenced sample consisted of PBMCs or T cells enriched from blood (not recorded which). These receptors originate from a woman between 45 and 60 years old who had recovered from COVID-19.

The chain recombines TRBV9 with TRBJ1-2; 7 bases are a match to TRBD1. Germline CDR1 and CDR2: SGDLS and YYNGEE. V trimming: 3 bases; J trimming: 0 bases; junction bases outside the gene matches: 14. The length of the CDR3 is 18 residues. In nucleotides, the CDR3 is TGTGCCAGCAGCGCAACTACAGCTCGGGACAGAGCTAACTATGGCTACACCTTC. Translating gives CASSATTARDRANYGYTF.

The chain uses TRBV2 and TRBJ2-1; TRBD2 aligns across 12 bases. The CDR3 runs to 15 residues. V was pared by 4 bases and J by 5 bases, with 3 bases of the junction left unmatched. Germline V gene lookup returns CDR1 SNHLY and CDR2 FYNNEI. The CDR3 coding sequence is TGTGCCAGCAGTGCCCGACTAGCGGGAGACAATGAGCAGTTCTTC. It translates to CASSARLAGDNEQFF.

V gene TRBV15 combines with J gene TRBJ2-3; 11 bases map to TRBD2. The germline V gene has CDR1 LNHNV and CDR2 YYDKDF (reference sequence). V was clipped by 1 base and J by 2 bases; unmatched bases: 8. This CDR3 has 18 residues. Here the CDR3 reads CATSRVPSGLAVTDTQYF. DNA of the CDR3: TGTGCCACCAGCAGAGTGCCCTCGGGACTAGCGGTCACAGATACGCAGTATTTT.

The V and J genes are TRBV3-1 (or the pseudogene TRBV3-2) and TRBJ2-3; 8 bases fit TRBD1. The CDR3 consists of 16 residues. Trimming cost V 3 bases and J 0 bases; bases outside gene matches: 5. Per the germline V gene, CDR1 is LGHDT and CDR2 is YNNKEL (reference sequence). The CDR3 DNA follows: TGTGCCAGCAGCCAGGCAGGGGGCCATAGCACAGATACGCAGTATTTT. It is translated as CASSQAGGHSTDTQYF.

The chain joins TRBV2 to TRBJ1-5, with D unresolved. V shed 1 base and J shed 4 bases, with 11 bases lying between them. In germline, CDR1 is SNHLY, CDR2 FYNNEI. The length of the CDR3 is 15 residues. Here the CDR3 DNA reads TGTGCCAGCAGTGAAGAGGCGGGTCCTAATCAGCCCCAGCATTTT. It codes for CASSEEAGPNQPQHF.

This chain uses TRBV28 with TRBJ2-7, with a weak D call TRBD1 (5 bases). With 5 bases removed from V and 2 bases from J, the gap between germline ends came to 19 bases. This CDR3 region has 16 residues. Germline assignment: CDR1 MDHEN and CDR2 SYDVKM. The CDR3 region has the DNA TGTGCCAGCAGTACACAGGACGGCCCGGGCCCCTACGAGCAGTACTTC. Translating gives CASSTQDGPGPYEQYF.

The J gene is TRBJ2-7, the V gene TRBV5-1, with TRBD1 matching over 7 bases. This CDR3 region has 14 residues. The junction had 7 bases not matched to a gene; V was cut back by 4 bases and J by 3 bases. Germline V gene data show CDR1 as SGHRS and CDR2 as YFSETQ. The CDR3 loop is CASSEGAGSYEQYF. The CDR3 DNA is TGCGCCAGCAGCGAGGGGGCAGGGAGCTACGAGCAGTACTTC.

The V and J genes are TRBV14 and TRBJ1-2; TRBD1 aligns across 7 bases. Per germline, CDR1 SGHDN and CDR2 FVKESK. The junction had 10 bases not matched to a gene; V was cut back by 4 bases and J by 5 bases. The CDR3 contains 15 residues. The CDR3 bases are TGTGCCAGCAGCCTATCTGGACAGGCCGTGTATGGCTACACCTTC. Its protein product is CASSLSGQAVYGYTF.

In its sample, this clone was seen once. The chain combines TRBV20-1 with TRBJ2-3, with TRBD2 as a possible D gene (6 bases). V lost 3 bases to trimming and J lost 1 base, with 11 bases between them. Per the germline V gene, CDR1 is DFQATT and CDR2 is SNEGSKA (reference sequence). CDR3 length: 14 residues. CDR3 amino acids: CSASIASGTDTQYF. Written as DNA, the CDR3 is TGCAGTGCTAGTATCGCTAGCGGCACAGATACGCAGTATTTT.

The J gene is TRBJ2-2, the V gene TRBV6-5, with 8 positions matching TRBD1. CDR1 and CDR2 from the germline V gene are MNHEY and SVGAGI. The CDR3 extends over 12 amino acids. The ends lost 7 bases at V and 8 bases at J; junction bases unmatched: 3. CDR3: CASTRGQGELFF. The DNA for the CDR3 is TGTGCCAGCACCAGGGGGCAAGGGGAGCTGTTTTTT.

The chain joins TRBV7-9 to TRBJ1-1, with D possibly TRBD1 on 6 matching bases. Germline V gives CDR1 SEHNR, CDR2 FQNEAQ (reference sequence). The CDR3 covers 14 residues. Trimming stripped 1 base from V and 5 bases from J, with 11 bases between. CDR3 region: CASSLGRGGTEAFF. As DNA, the CDR3 is TGTGCCAGCAGCTTAGGCAGGGGTGGGACTGAAGCTTTCTTT.

The chain employs TRBV7-2 and TRBJ1-5; D ambiguous. The V and J ends lost 2 bases and 6 bases respectively, with 8 bases between them. The germline CDR1 and CDR2 sequences are SGHTA and FQGNSA. The CDR3 contains 13 residues. DNA of the CDR3: TGTGCCAGCAGCTTACGGCGGTCTCAGCCCCAGCATTTT. Translating gives CASSLRRSQPQHF.

This clone was detected only a few times. The V call is TRBV7-4, the J call TRBJ1-6; D possibly corresponds to TRBD1 (6 bases). The CDR3 extends over 18 amino acids. Germline lookup yields CDR1 SGHVT and CDR2 SQSDAQ. V lost 2 bases, J lost 13 bases, and 27 bases lay in between. The CDR3 bases are TGTGCCAGCAGCTTAAGAGGGGGAGTGGGCCGCGGGTCGTTTCCCCTCCACTTT. Translation: CASSLRGGVGRGSFPLHF.

The chain couples TRBV14 to TRBJ2-7, with 7 bases identical to TRBD1. Germline V gene sequence: CDR1 SGHDN, CDR2 FVKESK. CDR3 length: 16 amino acids. Unmatched junction bases numbered 15, after V lost 4 bases and J lost 6 bases. In nucleotides, the CDR3 is TGTGCCAGCAGCCCCCTGATTACAGGGGCACTTAGCGAGCAGTACTTC. Translated, it gives CASSPLITGALSEQYF.

The gene calls are TRBV12-3 or TRBV12-4 and TRBJ2-7, with 7 positions matching TRBD1. V was clipped by 5 bases and J by 3 bases; unmatched bases: 4. This CDR3 has 13 residues. This CDR3 is CASSQRQGYEQYF. In DNA form, the CDR3 reads TGTGCCAGCAGTCAGAGACAGGGCTACGAGCAGTACTTC.

This clone came up once. The rearrangement links TRBV28 to TRBJ2-7; 7 bases agree with TRBD1. Trimming removed 4 bases from V and 0 bases from J; junction bases left unmatched: 9. The CDR3 contains 16 residues. The germline V gene has CDR1 MDHEN and CDR2 SYDVKM. CDR3 nucleotides: TGTGCCAGCAGTTCCCTTTGGGACAGCTTCTCCTACGAGCAGTACTTC. As protein: CASSSLWDSFSYEQYF.

This chain joins TRBV6-5 and TRBJ2-2; D possibly corresponds to TRBD2 (6 bases). The germline V gene encodes CDR1 MNHEY and CDR2 SVGAGI. The V gene lost 6 bases and the J gene lost 2 bases, with 10 bases spanning the gap. CDR3 length: 14 amino acids. The DNA of the CDR3 is TGTGCCAGCAGGCGCGGGGTTAACACCGGGGAGCTGTTTTTT. It encodes CASRRGVNTGELFF.

The chain combines TRBV9 with TRBJ2-7, with 14 bases lining up with TRBD2. Germline V lookup: CDR1 SGDLS, CDR2 YYNGEE. This CDR3 is 14 amino acids long. V was clipped by 4 bases and J by 6 bases; unmatched bases: 3. This chain's CDR3 is CASSLGTSGSEQYF. The CDR3 DNA reads as TGTGCCAGCAGCCTAGGGACTAGCGGGAGCGAGCAGTACTTC.

The chain carries TRBV6-4 and TRBJ2-1; D unresolved. V lost 2 bases to trimming and J lost 10 bases, with 9 bases between them. From germline, CDR1 is MRHNA and CDR2 SNTAGT. The CDR3 sequence is 12 residues long. CDR3 in DNA: TGTGCCAGCAGTGACCCCACACGCGAGCAGTTCTTC. Its protein is CASSDPTREQFF.

The chain carries TRBV7-2 and TRBJ2-3; 13 nucleotides align to TRBD2. There are 17 residues in the CDR3. The germline V gene has CDR1 SGHTA and CDR2 FQGNSA. The junction had 11 bases not matched to a gene; V was cut back by 5 bases and J by 6 bases. For the CDR3, the DNA is TGTGCCAGCAGCCCCGACCGTACTAGCGGGAGGGCGGATACGCAGTATTTT. Residues: CASSPDRTSGRADTQYF.

The V and J genes are TRBV6-5 and TRBJ1-2; weak D call: TRBD1 (6 bases). V was trimmed by 6 bases and J by 3 bases, leaving 11 bases between them. This CDR3 comprises 13 residues. Germline CDR1 and CDR2: MNHEY and SVGAGI. CDR3 in amino acids: CASRRTDHYGYTF. DNA for the CDR3: TGTGCCAGCAGACGGACAGACCACTATGGCTACACCTTC.

The V and J genes are TRBV6-5 and TRBJ2-5, with D maybe TRBD1 (6 bases). The CDR3 is 14 amino acids. The V gene lost 3 bases and the J gene lost 5 bases, with 13 bases spanning the gap. Germline CDR1 and CDR2: MNHEY and SVGAGI. CDR3 bases: TGTGCCAGCAGTTATCAACAGGGAGTGGAGACCCAGTACTTC. As protein: CASSYQQGVETQYF.

This chain joins TRBV12-3 or TRBV12-4 and TRBJ1-1; D uncertain. CDR3 length equals 13 residues. V was pared by 2 bases and J by 6 bases, with 10 bases between. CDR3 protein: CASSLLGSSEAFF. The CDR3 DNA follows: TGTGCCAGCAGTTTACTAGGTTCATCTGAAGCTTTCTTT.

The CDR3 nucleotides are TGTGCCAGCAGCCCGGACAGGCAAGATACGCAGTATTTT. It codes for CASSPDRQDTQYF. The chain links TRBV5-4 to TRBJ2-3; TRBD1 matches 7 bases. Unmatched junction bases numbered 4, after V lost 4 bases and J lost 5 bases. Per the germline V gene, CDR1 is SGHNT and CDR2 is YYREEE (reference sequence). The CDR3 covers 13 residues. Drawing the rest from reference TRBV5-4 and TRBJ2-3, the complete variable domain is ETGVTQSPTHLIKTRGQQVTLRCSSQSGHNTVSWYQQALGQGPQFIFQYYREEENGRGNFPPRFSGLQFPNYSSELNVNALELDDSALYLCASSPDRQDTQYFGPGTRLTVL.

This chain's CDR3 is CASSGVAGIYEQYF. CDR3 nucleotides: TGTGCCAGCAGTGGGGTAGCGGGAATCTACGAGCAGTACTTC. This chain uses TRBV2 with TRBJ2-7; 8 bases map to TRBD2. This CDR3 comprises 14 residues. J gave up 3 bases and V 4 bases, and 5 bases lay outside the gene matches. In germline, CDR1 is SNHLY, CDR2 FYNNEI.

The rearrangement joins TRBV2 to TRBJ2-3, with TRBD2 as a possible D gene (6 bases). This CDR3 has 15 amino acids. CDR1 SNHLY and CDR2 FYNNEI come from the germline V gene. V was cut by 0 bases and J by 2 bases, with 9 bases left in between. In DNA form, the CDR3 reads TGTGCCAGCAGTGAAGCGGGACTGCACACAGATACGCAGTATTTT. Amino acid sequence: CASSEAGLHTDTQYF. Supplemented by reference TRBV2 and TRBJ2-3, the full variable domain reads EPEVTQTPSHQVTQMGQEVILRCVPISNHLYFYWYRQILGQKVEFLVSFYNNEISEKSEIFDDQFSVERPDGSNFTLKIRSTKLEDSAMYFCASSEAGLHTDTQYFGPGTRLTVL.

This rearrangement joins TRBV18 to TRBJ2-7, with a possible D match to TRBD1 (6 bases). The CDR3 spans 16 residues. Deletions cut 0 bases from V and 6 bases from J, with 18 bases between. The V gene's germline CDR1 is KGHSH and CDR2 LQKENI. The CDR3 spells CASSPPNQGIRSEQYF. In DNA form, the CDR3 reads TGTGCCAGCTCACCACCGAATCAGGGGATACGTTCCGAGCAGTACTTC.

The chain joins TRBV5-1 to TRBJ2-7; D may be TRBD2 (6 bases). Trimming removed 6 bases from V and 0 bases from J, with 25 bases in between. The germline V gene encodes CDR1 SGHRS and CDR2 YFSETQ. This CDR3 region has 18 residues. The CDR3 reads CASKRNGLIAVPSYEQYF. In nucleotides, the CDR3 is TGCGCCAGCAAGCGTAATGGGTTAATAGCGGTACCCTCCTACGAGCAGTACTTC.

V and J are TRBV7-2 and TRBJ2-7; TRBD2 aligns across 10 bases. With V trimmed by 4 bases and J by 6 bases, 6 bases remained unmatched. CDR1 SGHTA and CDR2 FQGNSA come from the germline V gene. The length of the CDR3 is 14 residues. The DNA of the CDR3 is TGTGCCAGCAGCTCCACTAGCGGGGTTGCCGAGCAGTACTTC. Amino acid sequence: CASSSTSGVAEQYF.

The CDR3 spells CASSLASSYNEQFF. The CDR3 DNA is TGTGCCAGCTCGCTAGCAAGCTCCTACAATGAGCAGTTCTTC. The chain has TRBV18 and TRBJ2-1; possible D gene TRBD2, 5 bases. V gave up 6 bases and J gave up 0 bases, with 9 bases separating them. The length of the CDR3 is 14 residues. Per the germline V gene, CDR1 is KGHSH and CDR2 is LQKENI.